This T cell receptor beta chain was documented in a study of graft-versus-host responses after intestinal transplantation. As for the study in general: Every recipient had anti-thymocyte globulin induction and 2 to 4 years of tacrolimus plus steroids.

Intraepithelial lymphocytes and lamina propria lymphocytes were released through processing of graft tissue. Study-wide results and caveats: GvH clones detected in recipient marrow included some appearing first in ileum or blood.

Measured with immunoSEQ multiplex PCR; TCRdb has only the in-frame clones, and not every one. The sample lists 35,000 to 40,000 clones; 75% to 90% were seen once. Trimming at V came to 3 bases and at J to 4 bases, leaving 6 bases not matched to a gene. From germline, CDR1 is MGHDK and CDR2 SYGVNS. This CDR3 has 14 amino acids. Concerning this clone: No antigen is known for it.

The sequences come from ileum tissue, collected approximately 200 days after intestinal transplant. The J gene is TRBJ2-7, the V gene TRBV25-1, with 7 bases that match TRBD2. The receptor was isolated from a human patient who received an intestinal transplant, so some T cells may come from the graft donor. The CDR3 bases are TGTGCCAGCAGTGAGGGCGGGAGCGGGTACGAGCAGTACTTC. The encoded protein is CASSEGGSGYEQYF.